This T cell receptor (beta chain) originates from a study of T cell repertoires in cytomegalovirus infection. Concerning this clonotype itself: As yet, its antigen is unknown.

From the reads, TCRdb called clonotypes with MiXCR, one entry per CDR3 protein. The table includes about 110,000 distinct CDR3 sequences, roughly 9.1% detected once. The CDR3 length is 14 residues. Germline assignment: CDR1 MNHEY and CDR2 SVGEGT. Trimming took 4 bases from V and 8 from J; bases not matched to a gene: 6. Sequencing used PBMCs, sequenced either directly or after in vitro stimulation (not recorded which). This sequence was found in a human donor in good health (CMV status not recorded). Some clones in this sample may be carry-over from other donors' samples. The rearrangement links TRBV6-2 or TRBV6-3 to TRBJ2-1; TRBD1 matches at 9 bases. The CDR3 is CASSLDRGLHEQFF. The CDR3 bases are TGTGCCAGCAGTTTGGACAGGGGTTTACATGAGCAGTTCTTC.